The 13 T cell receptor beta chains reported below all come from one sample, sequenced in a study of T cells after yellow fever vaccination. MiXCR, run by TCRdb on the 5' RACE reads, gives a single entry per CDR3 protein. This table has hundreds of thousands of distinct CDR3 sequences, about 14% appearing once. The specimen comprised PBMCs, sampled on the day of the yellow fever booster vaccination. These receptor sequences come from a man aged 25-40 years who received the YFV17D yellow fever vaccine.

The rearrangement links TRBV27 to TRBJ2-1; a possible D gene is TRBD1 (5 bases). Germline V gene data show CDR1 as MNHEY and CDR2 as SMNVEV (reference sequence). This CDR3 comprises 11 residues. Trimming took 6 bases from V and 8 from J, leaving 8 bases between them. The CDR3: CASRKGHEQFF. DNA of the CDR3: TGTGCCAGCAGAAAGGGGCATGAGCAGTTCTTC.

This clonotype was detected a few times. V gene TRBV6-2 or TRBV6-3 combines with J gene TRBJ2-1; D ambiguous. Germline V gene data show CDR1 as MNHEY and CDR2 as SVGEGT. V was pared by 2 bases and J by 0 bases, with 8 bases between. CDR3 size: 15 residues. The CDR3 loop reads CASSYQVSSYNEQFF. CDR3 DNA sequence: TGTGCCAGCAGTTACCAAGTCAGCTCCTACAATGAGCAGTTCTTC.

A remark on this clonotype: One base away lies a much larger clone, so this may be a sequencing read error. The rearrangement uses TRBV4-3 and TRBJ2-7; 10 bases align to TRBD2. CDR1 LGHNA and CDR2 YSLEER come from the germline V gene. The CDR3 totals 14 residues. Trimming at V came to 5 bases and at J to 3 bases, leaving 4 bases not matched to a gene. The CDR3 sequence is CASSSGTSDYEQYF. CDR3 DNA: TGCGCCAGCAGCTCCGGGACTAGCGACTACGAGCAGTACTTC.

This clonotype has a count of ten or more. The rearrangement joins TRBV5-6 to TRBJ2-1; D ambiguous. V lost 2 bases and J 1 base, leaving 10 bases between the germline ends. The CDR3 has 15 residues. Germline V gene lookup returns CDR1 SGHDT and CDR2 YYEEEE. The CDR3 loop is CASSFSALSYNEQFF. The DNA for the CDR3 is TGTGCCAGCAGCTTTTCCGCTCTTTCCTACAATGAGCAGTTCTTC.

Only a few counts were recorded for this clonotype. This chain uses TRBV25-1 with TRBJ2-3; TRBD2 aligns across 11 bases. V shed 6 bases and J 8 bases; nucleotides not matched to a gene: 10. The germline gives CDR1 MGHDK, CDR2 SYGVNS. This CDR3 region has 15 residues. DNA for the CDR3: TGTGCCAGCAGGGTCGGTAGCGGGAGGGCCGTTACGCAGTATTTT. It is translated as CASRVGSGRAVTQYF.

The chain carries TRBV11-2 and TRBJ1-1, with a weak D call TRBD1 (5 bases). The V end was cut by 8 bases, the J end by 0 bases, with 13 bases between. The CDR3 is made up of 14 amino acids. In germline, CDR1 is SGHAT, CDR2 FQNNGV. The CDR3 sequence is CASGGGAVNTEAFF. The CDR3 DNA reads TGTGCCAGCGGCGGCGGGGCAGTGAACACTGAAGCTTTCTTT.

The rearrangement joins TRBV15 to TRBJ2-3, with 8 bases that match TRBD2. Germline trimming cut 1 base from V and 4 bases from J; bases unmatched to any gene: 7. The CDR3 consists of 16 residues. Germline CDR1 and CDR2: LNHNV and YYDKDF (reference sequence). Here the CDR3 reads CATSRVGAGVADTQYF. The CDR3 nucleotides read TGTGCCACCAGCAGAGTGGGAGCGGGAGTTGCAGATACGCAGTATTTT.

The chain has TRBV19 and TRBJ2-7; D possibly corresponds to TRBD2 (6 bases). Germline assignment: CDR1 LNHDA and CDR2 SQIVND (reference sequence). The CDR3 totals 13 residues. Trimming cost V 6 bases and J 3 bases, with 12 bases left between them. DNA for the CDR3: TGTGCCAGTAGGGGGGGAAACCGCTACGAGCAGTACTTC. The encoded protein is CASRGGNRYEQYF. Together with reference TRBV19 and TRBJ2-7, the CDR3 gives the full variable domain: DGGITQSPKYLFRKEGQNVTLSCEQNLNHDAMYWYRQDPGQGLRLIYYSQIVNDFQKGDIAEGYSVSREKKESFPLTVTSAQKNPTAFYLCASRGGNRYEQYFGPGTRLTVT.

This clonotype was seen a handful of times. The CDR3 bases are TGTGCCAGCAGCCAAGAGTACAATGGCTACACCTTC. Protein product: CASSQEYNGYTF. V gene TRBV3-1 combines with J gene TRBJ1-2; the D is unclear. Trimming took 0 bases from V and 6 from J, leaving 5 bases between them. Looked up from germline, CDR1 is LGHDT and CDR2 is YNNKEL (reference sequence). The CDR3 is made up of 12 amino acids.

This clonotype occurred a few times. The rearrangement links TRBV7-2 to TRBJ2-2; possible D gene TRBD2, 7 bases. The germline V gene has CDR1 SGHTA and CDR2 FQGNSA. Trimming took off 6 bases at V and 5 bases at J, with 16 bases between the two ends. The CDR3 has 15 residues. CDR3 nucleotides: TGTGCCAGCAGAAGGGGAGGGGGGGCTACCGGGGAGCTGTTTTTT. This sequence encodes CASRRGGGATGELFF. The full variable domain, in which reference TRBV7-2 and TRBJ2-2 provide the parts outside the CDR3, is GAGVSQSPSNKVTEKGKDVELRCDPISGHTALYWYRQSLGQGLEFLIYFQGNSAPDKSGLPSDRFSAERTGGSVSTLTIQRTQQEDSAVYLCASRRGGGATGELFFGEGSRLTVL.

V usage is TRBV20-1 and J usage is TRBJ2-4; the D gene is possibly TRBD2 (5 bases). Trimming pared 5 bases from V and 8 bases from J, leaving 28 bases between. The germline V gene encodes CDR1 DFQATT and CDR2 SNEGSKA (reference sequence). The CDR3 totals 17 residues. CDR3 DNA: TGCAGTGCTGAAAAAGGTGCCAGCGGAGCCCTCGGGGACATTCAGTACTTC. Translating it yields CSAEKGASGALGDIQYF.

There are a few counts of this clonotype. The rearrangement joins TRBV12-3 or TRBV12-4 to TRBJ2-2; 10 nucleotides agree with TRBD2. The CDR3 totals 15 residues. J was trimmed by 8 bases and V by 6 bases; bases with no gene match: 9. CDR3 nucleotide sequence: TGTGCCAGCAGCGGGCTAGCGGGAGACTATGGGGAGCTGTTTTTT. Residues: CASSGLAGDYGELFF.

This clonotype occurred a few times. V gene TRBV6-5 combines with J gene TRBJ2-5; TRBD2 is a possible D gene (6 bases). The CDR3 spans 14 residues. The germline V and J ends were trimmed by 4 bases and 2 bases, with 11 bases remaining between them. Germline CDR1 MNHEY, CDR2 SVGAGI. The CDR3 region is CASSSRDFQETQYF. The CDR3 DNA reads TGTGCCAGCAGTTCCAGGGACTTTCAAGAGACCCAGTACTTC.